Reported below is one T cell receptor (beta chain). A single count supports this clonotype. This receptor's antigen is unknown. No base quality values were provided; no much bigger clone lies one nucleotide off. Just one read gives weak support. The germline V gene (reference sequence) yields PRHDT for CDR1 and FYEKMQ for CDR2. The V end loses 4 bases and the J end loses 10 bases, and a stretch of 11 bases separates them. Reading from cysteine to phenylalanine, the CDR3 counts 12 amino acids. The retained sequence is limited to the CDR3, 36 bases, with the frame set at the first base. This sample stems from a study of T cells in Graves' hyperthyroidism and ophthalmopathy (dated by TCRdb to the late 2010s). Turning to the overall study: Peripheral blood samples were taken at initial diagnosis, before any treatment was given. A discovery cohort of about 96 patients, 43 with Graves' ophthalmopathy and approximately 55 with stable Graves' hyperthyroidism, was used to find distinguishing TCR V-J signatures. Whether ophthalmopathy could be predicted prospectively was tested in an independent validation cohort made up of roughly 19 hyperthyroidism patients plus 17 patients who later progressed to ophthalmopathy. For training and testing, the 100 or so patients in the discovery cohort were randomly divided in a 7:3 ratio. The study also compared thyroid tissue and blood T-cell repertoires from several Graves' hyperthyroidism patients. Following sampling, methimazole starting at 30 mg daily was given to hyperthyroidism patients, and high-dose intravenous methylprednisolone was given to ophthalmopathy patients. The paper reports TCR Vbeta CDR3 sequencing of over 120 peripheral blood samples: 43 ophthalmopathy, around 80 hyperthyroidism and approximately 17 progressor patients.

The research as a whole found: Most expanded thyroid clonotypes (frequency above 0.001) were also detected in blood, suggesting blood repertoires may reflect thyroid immune responses. In validation, progression to ophthalmopathy was predicted by the model with roughly 71% sensitivity and 72% to 80% specificity, a median of around 6.5 months before onset. A model built on a 13 V-J signature distinguished ophthalmopathy from stable hyperthyroidism, reaching about 88% sensitivity and about 81% specificity in cross-validation and 80%/75% in testing. Sample size was not statistically predetermined, and blinding of investigators to group allocation was not performed.

Stable Graves' hyperthyroidism was defined as no progression to ophthalmopathy during 18 months of follow-up. Hyperthyroidism patients were newly diagnosed, with disease duration under 2 months, and aged 18 to 65 years. The study excluded patients with uncontrolled infections, other autoimmune diseases, pregnancy or lactation. Diagnoses were based on clinical symptoms, serum thyroxine and TRAb, thyroid ultrasound and orbital computed tomography. PBMCs were separated from around 9.1 ml of fresh peripheral blood using Ficoll-Paque density gradient centrifugation. Total RNA was extracted with Trizol reagent, and quality was checked on an Agilent 2100 Bioanalyzer. Amplification of TCR beta CDR3 regions was carried out from RNA transcripts. For the first round of RT-PCR on the TCR CDR3, the HTBI primer set was used together with the Qiagen OneStep RT-PCR kit. A second multiplex PCR round built the libraries, followed by size selection and purification. Libraries were sequenced paired-end with 100 bp reads on an Illumina HiSeq2000. As for the authors' bioinformatics: SOAPnuke was used to process the raw data, throwing out any read that contained adapters or uncalled bases, had a mean Phred below 15, or lacked an exact constant-primer or identifier match. High-quality paired reads were merged using COPE v1.2.5, and each unique nucleotide sequence was defined as a clonotype. MiTCR v1.1 was used to align the clonotypes against IMGT TRBV, TRBD and TRBJ reference segments. The analysis was restricted to V-J combinations with a frequency above 0.0001, which together covered over 99% of the repertoires. The TCS score was defined as the ratio of F50 (clonal expansion) to E x V (chaos), calculated using BLOSUM62-based TCRdist between CDR3 peptides within each V-J. Welch's t-statistics and random forest reduced around 520 V-J features to about 13, which were used in a naive Bayes classifier (R e1071). TCRdb reprocessing: public reads trimmed at Q25 with fastp, clones called with MiXCR, in-frame beta chains kept. Rows are combined by CDR3 protein, so each entry shows the most common genes and DNA. TCRdb, rather than the study authors, made the V and J calls. Here the sample has about 590,000 distinct CDR3 sequences; 15% to 17% occur a single time. The ten largest clones take up under 8% of the sample.

This receptor was taken from a woman in her 30s with Graves' hyperthyroidism. The rearranged segments are TRBV13 and TRBJ2-1, with TRBD2 as a weak D call on 5 bases. Sequenced sample: blood. The CDR3 reads as follows: CASSSVSSEQFF. The nucleotide sequence reads as follows: TGTGCCAGCAGCTCCGTATCTAGCGAGCAGTTCTTC.